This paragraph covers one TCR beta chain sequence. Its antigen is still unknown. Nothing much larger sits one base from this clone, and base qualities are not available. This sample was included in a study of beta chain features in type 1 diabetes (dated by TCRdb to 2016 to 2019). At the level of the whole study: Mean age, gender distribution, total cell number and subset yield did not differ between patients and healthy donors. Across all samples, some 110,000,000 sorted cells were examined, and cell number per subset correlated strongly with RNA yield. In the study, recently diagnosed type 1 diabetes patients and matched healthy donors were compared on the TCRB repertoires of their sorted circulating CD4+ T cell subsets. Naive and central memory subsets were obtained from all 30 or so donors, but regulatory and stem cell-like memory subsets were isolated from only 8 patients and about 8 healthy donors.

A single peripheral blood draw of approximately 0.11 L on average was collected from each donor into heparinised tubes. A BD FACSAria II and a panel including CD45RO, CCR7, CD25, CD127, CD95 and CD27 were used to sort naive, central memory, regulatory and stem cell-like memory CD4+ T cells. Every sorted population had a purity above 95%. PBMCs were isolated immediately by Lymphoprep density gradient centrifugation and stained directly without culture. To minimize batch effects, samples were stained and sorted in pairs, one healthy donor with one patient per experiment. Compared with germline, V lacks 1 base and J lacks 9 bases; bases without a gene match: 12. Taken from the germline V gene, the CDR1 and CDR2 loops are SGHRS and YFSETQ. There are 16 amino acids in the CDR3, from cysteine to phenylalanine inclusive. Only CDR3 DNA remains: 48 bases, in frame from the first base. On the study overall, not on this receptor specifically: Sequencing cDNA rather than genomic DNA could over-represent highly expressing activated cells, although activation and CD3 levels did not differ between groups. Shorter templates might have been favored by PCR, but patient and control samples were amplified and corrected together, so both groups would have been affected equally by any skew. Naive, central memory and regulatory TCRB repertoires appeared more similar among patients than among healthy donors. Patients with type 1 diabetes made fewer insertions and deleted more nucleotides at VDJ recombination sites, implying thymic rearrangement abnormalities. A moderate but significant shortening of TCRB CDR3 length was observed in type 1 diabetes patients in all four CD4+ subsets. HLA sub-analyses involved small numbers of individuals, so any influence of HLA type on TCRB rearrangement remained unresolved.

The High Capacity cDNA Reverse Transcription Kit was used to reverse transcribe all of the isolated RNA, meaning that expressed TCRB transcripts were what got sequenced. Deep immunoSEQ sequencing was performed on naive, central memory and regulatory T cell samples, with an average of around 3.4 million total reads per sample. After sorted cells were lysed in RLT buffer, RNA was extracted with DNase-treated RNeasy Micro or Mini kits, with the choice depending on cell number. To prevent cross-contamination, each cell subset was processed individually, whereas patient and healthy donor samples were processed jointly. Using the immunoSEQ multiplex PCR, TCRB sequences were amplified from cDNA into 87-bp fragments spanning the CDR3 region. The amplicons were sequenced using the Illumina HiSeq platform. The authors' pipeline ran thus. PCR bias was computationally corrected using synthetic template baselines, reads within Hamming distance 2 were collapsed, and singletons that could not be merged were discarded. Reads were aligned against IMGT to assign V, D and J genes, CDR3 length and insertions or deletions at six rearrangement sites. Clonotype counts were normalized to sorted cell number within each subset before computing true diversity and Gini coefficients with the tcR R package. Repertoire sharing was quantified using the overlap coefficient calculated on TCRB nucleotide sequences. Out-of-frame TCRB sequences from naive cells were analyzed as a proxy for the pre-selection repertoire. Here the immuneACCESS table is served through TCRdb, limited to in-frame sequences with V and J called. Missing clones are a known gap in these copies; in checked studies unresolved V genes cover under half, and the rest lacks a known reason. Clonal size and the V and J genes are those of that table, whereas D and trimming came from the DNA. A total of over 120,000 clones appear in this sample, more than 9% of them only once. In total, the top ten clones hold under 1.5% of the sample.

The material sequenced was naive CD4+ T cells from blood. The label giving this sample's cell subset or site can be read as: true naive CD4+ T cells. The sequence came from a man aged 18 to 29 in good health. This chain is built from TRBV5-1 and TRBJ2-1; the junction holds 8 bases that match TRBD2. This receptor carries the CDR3 CASSLSGRAFSVEQFF. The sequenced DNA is TGCGCCAGCAGCTTGTCCGGGAGGGCTTTTAGTGTTGAGCAGTTCTTC.